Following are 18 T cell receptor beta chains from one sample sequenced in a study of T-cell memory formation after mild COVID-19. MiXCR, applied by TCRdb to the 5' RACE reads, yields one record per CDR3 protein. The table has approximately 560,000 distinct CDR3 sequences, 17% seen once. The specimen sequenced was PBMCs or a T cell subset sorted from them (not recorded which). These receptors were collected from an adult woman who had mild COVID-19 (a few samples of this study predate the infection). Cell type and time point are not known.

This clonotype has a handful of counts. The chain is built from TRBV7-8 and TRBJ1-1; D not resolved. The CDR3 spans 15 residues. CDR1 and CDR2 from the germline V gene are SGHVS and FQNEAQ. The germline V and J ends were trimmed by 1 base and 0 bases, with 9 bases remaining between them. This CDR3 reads CASSLERRMNTEAFF. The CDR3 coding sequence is TGTGCCAGCAGCTTAGAGCGCCGCATGAACACTGAAGCTTTCTTT. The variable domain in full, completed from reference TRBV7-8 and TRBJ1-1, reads GAGVSQSPRYKVAKRGQDVALRCDPISGHVSLFWYQQALGQGPEFLTYFQNEAQLDKSGLPSDRFFAERPEGSVSTLKIQRTQQEDSAVYLCASSLERRMNTEAFFGQGTRLTVV.

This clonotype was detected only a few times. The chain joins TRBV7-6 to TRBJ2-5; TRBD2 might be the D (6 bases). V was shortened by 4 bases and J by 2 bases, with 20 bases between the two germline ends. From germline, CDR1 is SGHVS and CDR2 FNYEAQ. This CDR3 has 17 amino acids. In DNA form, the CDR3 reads TGTGCCAGCAGCTATGAATCCCCGGGACTGTATCAAGAGACCCAGTACTTC. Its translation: CASSYESPGLYQETQYF.

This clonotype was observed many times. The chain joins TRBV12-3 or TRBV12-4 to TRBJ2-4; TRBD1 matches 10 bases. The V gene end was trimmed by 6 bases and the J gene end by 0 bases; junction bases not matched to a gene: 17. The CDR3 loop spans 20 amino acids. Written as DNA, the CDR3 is TGTGCCAGCAGCCCCTCCCCGGGACAGGGGTTTTCTTTAGCCAAAAACATTCAGTACTTC. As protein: CASSPSPGQGFSLAKNIQYF.

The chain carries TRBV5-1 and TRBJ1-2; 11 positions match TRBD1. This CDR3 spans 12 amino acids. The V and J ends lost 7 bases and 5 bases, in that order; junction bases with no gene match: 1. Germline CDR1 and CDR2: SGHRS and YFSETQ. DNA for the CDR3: TGCGCCAGCGGACAGGGGGCTTATGGCTACACCTTC. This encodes CASGQGAYGYTF.

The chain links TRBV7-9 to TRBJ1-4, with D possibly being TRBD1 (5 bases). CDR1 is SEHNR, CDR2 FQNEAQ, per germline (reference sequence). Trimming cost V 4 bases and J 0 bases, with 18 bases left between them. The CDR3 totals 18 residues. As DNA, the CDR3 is TGTGCCAGCAGCTCGCCCCCGGGGGGTTTCCCAACTAATGAAAAACTGTTTTTT. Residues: CASSSPPGGFPTNEKLFF.

The CDR3 sequence is CASSLLLAGPYNEQFF. For the CDR3, the DNA is TGTGCCAGCAGTTTACTACTAGCGGGACCCTACAATGAGCAGTTCTTC. V usage is TRBV6-5 and J usage is TRBJ2-1; TRBD2 matches 10 bases. The germline V gene has CDR1 MNHEY and CDR2 SVGAGI. The V gene end was trimmed by 4 bases and the J gene end by 2 bases; junction bases not matched to a gene: 5. There are 16 residues in the CDR3.

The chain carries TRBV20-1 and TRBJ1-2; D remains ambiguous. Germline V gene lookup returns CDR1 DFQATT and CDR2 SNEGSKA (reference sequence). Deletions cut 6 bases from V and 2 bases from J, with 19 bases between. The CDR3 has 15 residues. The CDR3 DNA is TGCAGTGCCCCGGACTTTACAAGGCAAAACTATGGCTACACCTTC. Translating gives CSAPDFTRQNYGYTF.

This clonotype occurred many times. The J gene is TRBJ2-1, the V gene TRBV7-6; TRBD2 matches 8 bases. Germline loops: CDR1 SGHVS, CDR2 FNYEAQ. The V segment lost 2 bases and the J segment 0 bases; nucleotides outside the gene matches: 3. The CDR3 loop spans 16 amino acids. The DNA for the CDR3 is TGTGCCAGCAGCTTAACTAGCGGAATCTCCTACAATGAGCAGTTCTTC. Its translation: CASSLTSGISYNEQFF.

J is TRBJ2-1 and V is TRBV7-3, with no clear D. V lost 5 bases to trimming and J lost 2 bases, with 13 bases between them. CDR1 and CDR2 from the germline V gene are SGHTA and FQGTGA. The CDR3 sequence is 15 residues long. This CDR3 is CASSLIGGTYNEQFF. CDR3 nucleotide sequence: TGTGCCAGCAGCCTCATCGGCGGTACCTACAATGAGCAGTTCTTC.

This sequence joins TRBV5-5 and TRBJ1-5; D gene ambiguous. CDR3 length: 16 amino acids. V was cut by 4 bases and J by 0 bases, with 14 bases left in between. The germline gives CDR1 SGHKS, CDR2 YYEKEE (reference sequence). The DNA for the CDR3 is TGTGCCAGCAGCGGGCTAGGCGGGGATAGCAATCAGCCCCAGCATTTT. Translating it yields CASSGLGGDSNQPQHF.

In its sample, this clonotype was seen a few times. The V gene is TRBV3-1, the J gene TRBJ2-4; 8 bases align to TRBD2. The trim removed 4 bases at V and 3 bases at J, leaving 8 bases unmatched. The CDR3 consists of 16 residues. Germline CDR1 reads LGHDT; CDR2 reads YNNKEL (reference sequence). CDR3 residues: CASSPGSGGHKNIQYF. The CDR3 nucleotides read TGTGCCAGCAGCCCAGGGAGCGGGGGCCACAAAAACATTCAGTACTTC.

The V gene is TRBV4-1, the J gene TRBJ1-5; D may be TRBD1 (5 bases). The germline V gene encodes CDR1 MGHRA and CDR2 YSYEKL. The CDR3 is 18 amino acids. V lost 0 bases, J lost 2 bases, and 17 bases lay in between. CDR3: CASSQDDILGGGNQPQHF. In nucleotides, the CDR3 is TGCGCCAGCAGCCAAGATGATATACTGGGGGGAGGCAATCAGCCCCAGCATTTT.

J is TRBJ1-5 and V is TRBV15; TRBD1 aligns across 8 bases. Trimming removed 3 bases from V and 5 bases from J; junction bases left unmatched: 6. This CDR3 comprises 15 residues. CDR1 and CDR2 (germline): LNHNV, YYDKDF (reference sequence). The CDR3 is CATSRNTGGHQPQHF. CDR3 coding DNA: TGTGCCACCAGCAGGAACACAGGGGGGCATCAGCCCCAGCATTTT.

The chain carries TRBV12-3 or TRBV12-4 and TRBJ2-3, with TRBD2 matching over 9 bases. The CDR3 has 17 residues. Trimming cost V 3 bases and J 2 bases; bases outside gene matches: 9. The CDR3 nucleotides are TGTGCCAGCAGTTTCAGGATGACTAGCGGTTTCACAGATACGCAGTATTTT. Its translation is CASSFRMTSGFTDTQYF.

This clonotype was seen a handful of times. The CDR3 region is CASSILGVLTQSTDTQYF. The CDR3 DNA reads as TGTGCCAGCAGCATTTTGGGAGTACTCACTCAGAGCACAGATACGCAGTATTTT. This chain joins TRBV2 and TRBJ2-3, with D perhaps matching TRBD2 (5 bases). The CDR3 contains 18 residues. V was pared by 6 bases and J by 0 bases, with 22 bases between. Germline lookup yields CDR1 SNHLY and CDR2 FYNNEI. The full variable domain, rest sourced from reference TRBV2 and TRBJ2-3, is EPEVTQTPSHQVTQMGQEVILRCVPISNHLYFYWYRQILGQKVEFLVSFYNNEISEKSEIFDDQFSVERPDGSNFTLKIRSTKLEDSAMYFCASSILGVLTQSTDTQYFGPGTRLTVL.

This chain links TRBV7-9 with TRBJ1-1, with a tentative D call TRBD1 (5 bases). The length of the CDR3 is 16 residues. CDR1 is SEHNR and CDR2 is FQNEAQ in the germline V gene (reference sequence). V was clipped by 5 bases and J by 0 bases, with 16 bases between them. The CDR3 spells CASSPEGTFMNTEAFF. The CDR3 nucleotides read TGTGCCAGCAGCCCCGAGGGGACGTTCATGAACACTGAAGCTTTCTTT.

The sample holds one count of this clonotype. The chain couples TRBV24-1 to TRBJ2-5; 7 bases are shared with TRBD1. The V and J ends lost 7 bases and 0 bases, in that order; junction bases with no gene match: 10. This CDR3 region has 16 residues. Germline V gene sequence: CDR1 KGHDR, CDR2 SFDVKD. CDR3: CATSPGTVWNQETQYF. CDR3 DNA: TGTGCCACCAGCCCGGGGACAGTATGGAACCAAGAGACCCAGTACTTC.

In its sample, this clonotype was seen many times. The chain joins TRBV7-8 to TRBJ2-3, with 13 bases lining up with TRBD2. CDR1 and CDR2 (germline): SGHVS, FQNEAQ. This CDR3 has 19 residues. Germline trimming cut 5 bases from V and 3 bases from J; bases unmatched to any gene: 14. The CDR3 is CASSHPGLAGVEWTDTQYF. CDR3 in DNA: TGTGCCAGCAGCCACCCTGGACTAGCGGGAGTGGAGTGGACAGATACGCAGTATTTT. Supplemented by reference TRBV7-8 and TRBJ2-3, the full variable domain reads GAGVSQSPRYKVAKRGQDVALRCDPISGHVSLFWYQQALGQGPEFLTYFQNEAQLDKSGLPSDRFFAERPEGSVSTLKIQRTQQEDSAVYLCASSHPGLAGVEWTDTQYFGPGTRLTVL.